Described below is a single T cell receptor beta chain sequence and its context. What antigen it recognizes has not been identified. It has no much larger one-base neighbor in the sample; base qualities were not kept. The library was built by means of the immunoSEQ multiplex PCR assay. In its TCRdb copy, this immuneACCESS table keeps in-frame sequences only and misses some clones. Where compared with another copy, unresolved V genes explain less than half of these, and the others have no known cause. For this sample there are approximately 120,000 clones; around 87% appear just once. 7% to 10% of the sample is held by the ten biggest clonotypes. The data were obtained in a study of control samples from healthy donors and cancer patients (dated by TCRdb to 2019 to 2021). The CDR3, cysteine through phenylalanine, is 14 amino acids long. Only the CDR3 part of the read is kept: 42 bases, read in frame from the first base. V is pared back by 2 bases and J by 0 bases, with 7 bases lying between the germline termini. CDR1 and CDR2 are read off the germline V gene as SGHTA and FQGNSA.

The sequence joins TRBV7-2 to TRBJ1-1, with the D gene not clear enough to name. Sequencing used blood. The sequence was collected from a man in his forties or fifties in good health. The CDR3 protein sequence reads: CASSLSRLNTEAFF. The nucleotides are TGTGCCAGCAGCTTATCTCGCCTGAACACTGAAGCTTTCTTT.